This T cell receptor beta chain was recovered during a study of OX40 agonist ivuxolimab in advanced cancers. The cohort excluded patients with autoimmune disease history or systemic immunosuppression. The sample holds a few counts of this clone. Additional DNA sequences in this sample encode the identical CDR3. Data came from immunoSEQ multiplex PCR; TCRdb stores just in-frame clones and leaves some out. The table has about 67,000 clones, about 85% seen once. This sequence was found in an adult with an advanced solid tumor such as melanoma, head and neck, liver or kidney cancer. Here the sequenced sample was CD4+ or CD8+ T cells sorted from blood, taken in a trial of the OX40 agonist ivuxolimab.

CDR3 sequence reads: CASSLGVQDYGYTF. The CDR3 DNA reads TGTGCCAGCAGCTTAGGTGTCCAAGACTATGGCTACACCTTC. The genes are TRBV7-2 and TRBJ1-2, with D uncertain. Per the germline V gene, CDR1 is SGHTA and CDR2 is FQGNSA. CDR3 length: 14 residues. V was trimmed by 1 base and J by 3 bases, leaving 9 bases between them.